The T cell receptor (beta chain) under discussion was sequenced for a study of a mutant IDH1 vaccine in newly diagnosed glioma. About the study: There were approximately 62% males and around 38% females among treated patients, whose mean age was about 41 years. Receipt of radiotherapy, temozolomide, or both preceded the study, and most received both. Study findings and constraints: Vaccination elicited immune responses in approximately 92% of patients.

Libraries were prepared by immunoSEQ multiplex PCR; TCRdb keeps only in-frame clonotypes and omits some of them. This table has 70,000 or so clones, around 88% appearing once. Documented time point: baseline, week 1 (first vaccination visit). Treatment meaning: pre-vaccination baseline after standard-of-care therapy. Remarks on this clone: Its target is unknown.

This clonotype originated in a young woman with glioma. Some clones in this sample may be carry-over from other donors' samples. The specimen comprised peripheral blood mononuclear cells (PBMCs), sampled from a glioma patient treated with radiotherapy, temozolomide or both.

CDR3 DNA: TGCGCCAGCAGCTTGCTTGGACCCAATGAGCAGTTCTTC. This translates into CASSLLGPNEQFF. The chain carries TRBV5-1 and TRBJ2-1; D is unresolved. The germline V gene has CDR1 SGHRS and CDR2 YFSETQ. The length of the CDR3 is 13 residues. V lost 1 base and J lost 6, with 8 bases in between.